The entry below gives a single T cell receptor beta chain sequence along with its context. TEMRA cells were FACS-enriched, unlike CD8+ and CD4+ T cells, which were negatively isolated. The data are from a study of CD8 T cells in Susac syndrome. CDR3 size: 13 residues. Trimming removed 6 bases at V and 5 bases at J, with 14 bases between. Reverse transcription of about 0.5 to 1 ug RNA was carried out with random hexamers. Coverage of TCR beta CDR3 amplification by immunoSEQ multiplex PCR extended to 54 Vbeta and 13 Jbeta. MiXCR was run by TCRdb on the immunoSEQ multiplex PCR reads, yielding one entry per CDR3 protein. This table has about 150,000 distinct CDR3 sequences, 85% to 95% appearing once.

The specimen sequenced was CD8+ T cells from PBMCs. The receptor was derived from a human donor with multiple sclerosis. The chain couples TRBV12-3 or TRBV12-4 to TRBJ2-7, with D possibly matching TRBD1 (6 bases). Written as DNA, the CDR3 is TGTGCCAGCAGCCCCCGGAAGGGGGACGAGCAGTACTTC. Translated, it gives CASSPRKGDEQYF.